The 26 T cell receptor beta chains below were found in one sample sequenced in a study of blood T cell repertoires in COVID-19. Data came from immunoSEQ multiplex PCR; TCRdb stores just in-frame clones and leaves some out. The sample holds hundreds of thousands of clones, 88% seen once. Sequenced: PBMCs or T cells enriched from blood (not recorded which). These receptors originate from a woman aged 60-75 years in a cohort exposed to, infected with or recovered from COVID-19 (not recorded which).

The rearrangement links TRBV5-6 to TRBJ1-6; no firm D call. The germline gives CDR1 SGHDT, CDR2 YYEEEE. The CDR3 loop spans 15 amino acids. Trimming took 6 bases from V and 7 from J, leaving 17 bases between them. As DNA, the CDR3 is TGTGCCAGCAACTACGGATTCGCGGGGAATTCACCCCTCCACTTT. This translates into CASNYGFAGNSPLHF.

This sequence joins TRBV29-1 and TRBJ1-2; 7 bases are shared with TRBD1. The CDR3 extends over 16 amino acids. Germline-derived CDR1 and CDR2 are SQVTM and ANQGSEA. The V segment lost 3 bases and the J segment 4 bases; nucleotides outside the gene matches: 14. The CDR3 coding sequence is TGCAGCGTTGACCCTAAAACGAGGGGGCCTGGCTATGGCTACACCTTC. Translated, it gives CSVDPKTRGPGYGYTF.

The V and J genes are TRBV30 and TRBJ2-3, with D maybe TRBD2 (6 bases). Germline V gene sequence: CDR1 GTSNPN, CDR2 SVGIG (reference sequence). Trimming removed 1 base from V and 1 base from J, with 9 bases in between. The CDR3 totals 14 residues. The CDR3 sequence is CAWSATGGTDTQYF. DNA of the CDR3: TGTGCCTGGAGTGCGACGGGGGGCACAGATACGCAGTATTTT.

The V call is TRBV15, the J call TRBJ1-1; D may be TRBD1 (6 bases). Trimming took 5 bases from V and 0 from J, leaving 7 bases between them. Looked up from germline, CDR1 is LNHNV and CDR2 is YYDKDF (reference sequence). The CDR3 runs 13 residues. The CDR3 is CATSGQMNTEAFF. CDR3 DNA: TGTGCCACCAGCGGACAGATGAACACTGAAGCTTTCTTT.

This clone was picked up one time. V usage is TRBV30 and J usage is TRBJ2-1; 10 bases line up with TRBD2. V gave up 4 bases and J gave up 2 bases; unmatched junction bases: 5. The CDR3 has 15 residues. Germline assignment: CDR1 GTSNPN and CDR2 SVGIG (reference sequence). This chain's CDR3 is CAWMWTSGPYNEQFF. The DNA for the CDR3 is TGTGCCTGGATGTGGACTAGCGGACCCTACAATGAGCAGTTCTTC.

V usage is TRBV7-9 and J usage is TRBJ2-7, with D possibly matching TRBD1 (6 bases). This CDR3 is built from 15 residues. In germline, CDR1 is SEHNR, CDR2 FQNEAQ (reference sequence). The ends were cut back, 5 bases at V and 3 bases at J, with 17 bases in the middle. CDR3 bases: TGTGCCAGCAGCCAAACACAGGGTCCTCTCTACGAGCAGTACTTC. It is translated as CASSQTQGPLYEQYF.

This clone was observed a single time. This chain uses TRBV7-3 with TRBJ1-1; D might be TRBD1 (5 bases). Looked up from germline, CDR1 is SGHTA and CDR2 is FQGTGA. The V and J ends lost 3 bases and 1 base respectively, with 9 bases between them. The CDR3 loop spans 14 amino acids. CDR3 sequence: CASSFGRGNTEAFF. The CDR3 bases are TGTGCCAGCAGCTTCGGGAGGGGGAACACTGAAGCTTTCTTT.

The CDR3 sequence is CSVSGGDTPVDTQYF. The DNA of the CDR3 is TGCAGCGTTTCGGGGGGGGACACCCCTGTGGATACGCAGTATTTT. This chain connects TRBV29-1 to TRBJ2-3, with TRBD2 matching over 8 bases. V shed 5 bases and J 6 bases; nucleotides not matched to a gene: 13. Germline values: CDR1 SQVTM, CDR2 ANQGSEA. The CDR3 contains 15 residues.

This chain connects TRBV15 to TRBJ2-2; weak D call: TRBD2 (5 bases). V was cut by 5 bases and J by 6 bases, with 13 bases left in between. The CDR3 extends over 14 amino acids. Per germline, CDR1 LNHNV and CDR2 YYDKDF (reference sequence). CDR3 in amino acids: CATSGELVPGELFF. DNA for the CDR3: TGTGCCACCAGCGGCGAACTAGTCCCCGGGGAGCTGTTTTTT.

The chain employs TRBV13 and TRBJ1-1; tentatively, D is TRBD1 (5 bases). The germline V gene encodes CDR1 PRHDT and CDR2 FYEKMQ (reference sequence). V was clipped by 8 bases and J by 4 bases, with 8 bases between them. The CDR3 consists of 11 residues. CDR3 nucleotides: TGTGCCAGCCAGGGCGGCACTGAAGCTTTCTTT. Its protein is CASQGGTEAFF.

This clone turned up a few times. V usage is TRBV2 and J usage is TRBJ2-2, with D tentatively TRBD1 (6 bases). Trimming pared 2 bases from V and 0 bases from J, leaving 10 bases between. CDR3 length: 16 amino acids. CDR1 and CDR2 (germline): SNHLY, FYNNEI. The CDR3 region has the DNA TGTGCCAGCAGTGAACTTAGGACAGCGAACACCGGGGAGCTGTTTTTT. It is translated as CASSELRTANTGELFF.

CDR3 nucleotides: TGCGCCAGCAGCCAAGATGGGACTAGCGGCACAGATACGCAGTATTTT. As protein: CASSQDGTSGTDTQYF. The V and J genes are TRBV4-3 and TRBJ2-3; 10 positions agree with TRBD2. The CDR3 contains 16 residues. Unmatched junction bases numbered 1, after V lost 0 bases and J lost 1 base. Germline V gene lookup returns CDR1 LGHNA and CDR2 YSLEER.

This clone was picked up a small number of times. The chain combines TRBV5-4 with TRBJ2-5; tentative D call: TRBD2 (6 bases). The germline V and J ends were trimmed by 4 bases and 3 bases, with 16 bases remaining between them. Germline values: CDR1 SGHNT, CDR2 YYREEE (reference sequence). The CDR3 contains 15 residues. CDR3 sequence (DNA): TGTGCCAGCAGCGCTGACGGGAGAATAGAAGAGACCCAGTACTTC. Translating gives CASSADGRIEETQYF.

The chain couples TRBV25-1 to TRBJ1-4; tentative D call: TRBD1 (6 bases). Trimming took 5 bases from V and 8 from J, leaving 18 bases between them. This CDR3 is built from 15 residues. Germline-derived CDR1 and CDR2 are MGHDK and SYGVNS. The CDR3 DNA reads as TGTGCCAGCAGTATCACACGGACAGCCTTAGAAAAACTGTTTTTT. Translated, it gives CASSITRTALEKLFF.

This chain joins TRBV7-3 and TRBJ2-1; a weak D match, TRBD2 (7 bases). V was cut by 5 bases and J by 6 bases, with 20 bases left in between. CDR1 is SGHTA and CDR2 is FQGTGA in the germline V gene. The CDR3 runs 16 residues. The CDR3 bases are TGTGCCAGCAGCCCAAGGGGGGGTTCCGGGGCCAATGAGCAGTTCTTC. Residues: CASSPRGGSGANEQFF.

The rearrangement uses TRBV7-9 and TRBJ2-5; 10 nucleotides agree with TRBD2. V was pared by 1 base and J by 5 bases, with 10 bases of the junction left unmatched. The CDR3 runs to 17 residues. Germline CDR1 is SEHNR and CDR2 is FQNEAQ (reference sequence). The CDR3 reads CASSLVLAGGLGETQYF. In DNA, the CDR3 is TGTGCCAGCAGCTTAGTCTTAGCGGGAGGCCTGGGGGAGACCCAGTACTTC.

V is TRBV18 and J is TRBJ1-5; 7 positions match TRBD1. The CDR3 length is 14 residues. Germline V gene lookup returns CDR1 KGHSH and CDR2 LQKENI. Unmatched junction bases numbered 2, after V lost 4 bases and J lost 2 bases. The chain's CDR3 is CASSQGAGNQPQHF. In DNA, the CDR3 is TGTGCCAGCTCACAGGGGGCTGGCAATCAGCCCCAGCATTTT.

V gene TRBV6-2 or TRBV6-3 combines with J gene TRBJ2-1; 8 bases agree with TRBD2. The junction had 5 bases not matched to a gene; V was cut back by 2 bases and J by 5 bases. The CDR3 spans 15 residues. The germline V gene encodes CDR1 MNHEY and CDR2 SVGEGT. CDR3 sequence (DNA): TGTGCCAGCAGTTACGGGACGGGAGGGCACAATGAGCAGTTCTTC. It specifies CASSYGTGGHNEQFF.

The rearrangement links TRBV27 to TRBJ2-3; 9 bases agree with TRBD2. The V gene end was trimmed by 7 bases and the J gene end by 4 bases; junction bases not matched to a gene: 9. The CDR3 is 15 residues long. Germline lookup yields CDR1 MNHEY and CDR2 SMNVEV (reference sequence). The CDR3 nucleotides are TGTGCCAGCACCAAAGCGGGAGGTTTTGCAGATACGCAGTATTTT. This codes for CASTKAGGFADTQYF.

This clone has only one observation. This chain joins TRBV5-1 and TRBJ2-1; perhaps TRBD2 as D (5 bases). The V gene's germline CDR1 is SGHRS and CDR2 YFSETQ. Trimming took 6 bases from V and 9 from J, leaving 13 bases between them. This CDR3 comprises 12 residues. The CDR3 here is CASTSLGSEQFF. DNA of the CDR3: TGCGCCAGCACTTCTCTGGGGAGTGAGCAGTTCTTC.

The V call is TRBV19, the J call TRBJ2-5; D call uncertain. CDR3 length equals 13 residues. Germline assignment: CDR1 LNHDA and CDR2 SQIVND (reference sequence). Trimming took off 4 bases at V and 2 bases at J, with 8 bases between the two ends. The CDR3 sequence is CASSTPPQETQYF. CDR3 nucleotide sequence: TGTGCCAGTAGTACCCCCCCACAAGAGACCCAGTACTTC.

The V gene is TRBV7-9, the J gene TRBJ2-7; D may be TRBD2 (5 bases). The CDR3 spans 15 residues. V lost 5 bases and J lost 4, with 18 bases in between. CDR1 is SEHNR, CDR2 FQNEAQ, per germline (reference sequence). In DNA form, the CDR3 reads TGTGCCAGCAGCACCGGGAATCGTATATCTTACGAGCAGTACTTC. Translation: CASSTGNRISYEQYF.

The chain employs TRBV29-1 and TRBJ1-6, with 11 bases matching TRBD1. CDR1 SQVTM and CDR2 ANQGSEA come from the germline V gene. V lost 4 bases to trimming and J lost 9 bases; unmatched junction nucleotides: 5. The CDR3 totals 14 residues. CDR3 nucleotide sequence: TGCAGCGTTGGTACCGGGACAGGGGGTTCACCCCTCCACTTT. Its protein product is CSVGTGTGGSPLHF.

V and J are TRBV9 and TRBJ2-1; 7 bases fit TRBD2. V gave up 0 bases and J gave up 6 bases; unmatched junction bases: 0. There are 13 residues in the CDR3. Germline V lookup: CDR1 SGDLS, CDR2 YYNGEE. The CDR3 protein is CASSVAGGNEQFF. CDR3 nucleotide sequence: TGTGCCAGCAGCGTAGCGGGGGGCAATGAGCAGTTCTTC.

The J gene is TRBJ2-1, the V gene TRBV5-3; TRBD2 matches at 11 bases. TRBV5-3 is an open reading frame whose function is uncertain. The CDR3 has 15 amino acids. V lost 1 base to trimming and J lost 11 bases; unmatched junction nucleotides: 8. The DNA for the CDR3 is TGTGCCAGAAGCTTGATTACTAGCGGGAGAAGGAAGCAGTTCTTC. Its protein is CARSLITSGRRKQFF.

CDR3 coding DNA: TGTGCCACCAGCGCGACAGGGTCCCACGAGCAGTACTTC. Amino acid sequence: CATSATGSHEQYF. V is TRBV15 and J is TRBJ2-7; 7 nucleotides match TRBD1. From germline, CDR1 is LNHNV and CDR2 YYDKDF (reference sequence). With 5 bases clipped from V and 5 bases from J, the junction kept 6 bases outside the gene matches. There are 13 residues in the CDR3. Looking up the rest from reference TRBV15 and TRBJ2-7 gives the full variable domain: DAMVIQNPRYQVTQFGKPVTLSCSQTLNHNVMYWYQQKSSQAPKLLFHYYDKDFNNEADTPDNFQSRRPNTSFCFLDIRSPGLGDTAMYLCATSATGSHEQYFGPGTRLTVT.